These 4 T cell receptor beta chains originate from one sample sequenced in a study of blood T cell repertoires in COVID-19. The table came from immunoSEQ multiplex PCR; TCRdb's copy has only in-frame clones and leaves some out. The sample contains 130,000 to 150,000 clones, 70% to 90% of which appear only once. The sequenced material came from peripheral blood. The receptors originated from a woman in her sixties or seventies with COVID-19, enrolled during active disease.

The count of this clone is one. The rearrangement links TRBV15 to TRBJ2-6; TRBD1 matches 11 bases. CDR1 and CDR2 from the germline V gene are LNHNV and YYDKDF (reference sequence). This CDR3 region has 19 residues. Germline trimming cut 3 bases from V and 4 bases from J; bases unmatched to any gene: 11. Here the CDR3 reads CATSREYGQGAEGANVLTF. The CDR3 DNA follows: TGTGCCACCAGCAGGGAGTATGGACAGGGGGCAGAGGGGGCCAACGTCCTGACTTTC.

CDR3 amino acids: CASSEKGAFRTDTQYF. The CDR3 DNA reads as TGTGCCAGCAGTGAAAAGGGGGCGTTCAGGACAGATACGCAGTATTTT. The chain recombines TRBV6-1 with TRBJ2-3, with 7 positions matching TRBD1. There are 16 residues in the CDR3. The V segment lost 2 bases and the J segment 3 bases; nucleotides outside the gene matches: 8. Germline V lookup: CDR1 MNHNS, CDR2 SASEGT.

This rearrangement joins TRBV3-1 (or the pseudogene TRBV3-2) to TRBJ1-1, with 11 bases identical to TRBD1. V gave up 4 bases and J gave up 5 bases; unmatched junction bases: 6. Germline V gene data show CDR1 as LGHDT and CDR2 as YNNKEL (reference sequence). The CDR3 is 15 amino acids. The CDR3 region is CASSPWTGGDTEAFF. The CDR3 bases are TGTGCCAGCAGCCCCTGGACAGGGGGCGATACTGAAGCTTTCTTT.

For the CDR3, the DNA is TGTGCCAGCAGCCCCAGGACCTGGGGGCTAGCGGGGGCCCACCAAGAGACCCAGTACTTC. Protein sequence: CASSPRTWGLAGAHQETQYF. The chain has TRBV6-9 and TRBJ2-5; TRBD2 agrees at 10 bases. After removal of 6 bases from V and 0 bases from J, the junction contained 19 bases not matched to a gene. The length of the CDR3 is 20 residues. The germline V gene has CDR1 MNHGY and CDR2 SVAAGI.